Below, one T cell receptor beta chain is given with its context. The antigen is unknown. Germline assignment: CDR1 SEHNR and CDR2 FQNEAQ (reference sequence). This CDR3 region has 16 residues. Trimming removed 8 bases from V and 3 bases from J; junction bases left unmatched: 12. The method was immunoSEQ multiplex PCR; TCRdb's version includes in-frame clones alone and lacks a portion of them. The table lists about 140,000 clones, around four fifths of them singletons, with 1.4% in the top ten. The sample belongs to a study of cytomegalovirus exposure and HLA in healthy donors. Study-wide results and limits: Many donors carried some public TCRs, although rarity characterized most TCR sequences. As confirmed in vitro, three CMV-associated chains were specific for CMV antigens. Some TCR beta chains (164 of them) were listed as cytomegalovirus-associated.

The sequenced sample was PBMCs. The chain joins TRBV7-9 to TRBJ1-2, with 10 bases matching TRBD1. The sequence came from a woman aged 25-40 years in good health and CMV-seronegative. In DNA form, the CDR3 reads TGTGCCAGCGGGGAATGGGACAGGGGAGAGGACTATGGCTACACCTTC. Its translation: CASGEWDRGEDYGYTF.